One sample yielded the 15 T cell receptor beta chains listed below, sequenced in a study of blood T cells in healthy people across ages. A second PCR, run for roughly 7 to 12 cycles, used a sample-barcoded 5' primer plus a J-beta primer mix. TCRdb recomputed calls from the 5' RACE reads with MiXCR, one row per CDR3 protein. This table holds hundreds of thousands of distinct CDR3 sequences, 52% found once. Sequenced material: blood. The receptor set was obtained from a woman of 80 years or more in good health.

This rearrangement joins TRBV7-2 to TRBJ2-7, with D possibly being TRBD1 (6 bases). Trimming stripped 4 bases from V and 0 bases from J, with 13 bases between. This CDR3 spans 15 amino acids. Looked up from germline, CDR1 is SGHTA and CDR2 is FQGNSA. The CDR3 spells CASSSDSTASYEQYF. CDR3 nucleotides: TGTGCCAGCAGCTCGGACAGCACTGCCTCCTACGAGCAGTACTTC.

This clonotype was counted a single time. V is TRBV5-1 and J is TRBJ2-1, with a weak D call TRBD2 (6 bases). Per germline, CDR1 SGHRS and CDR2 YFSETQ. Trimming took 0 bases from V and 3 from J, leaving 22 bases between them. The CDR3 totals 19 residues. The CDR3 is CASSLGLEALRANYNEQFF. The CDR3 DNA reads as TGCGCCAGCAGCTTGGGACTAGAAGCTCTTCGAGCTAACTACAATGAGCAGTTCTTC.

Many counts were recorded for this clonotype. This chain connects TRBV29-1 to TRBJ2-3, with 14 bases matching TRBD2. The CDR3 runs 15 residues. After removal of 5 bases from V and 8 bases from J, the junction contained 9 bases not matched to a gene. Germline CDR1 SQVTM, CDR2 ANQGSEA. CDR3 DNA: TGCAGCGTTCGACTAGCGGGAGGGCCACAGACTACGCAGTATTTT. Translation gives CSVRLAGGPQTTQYF.

This chain connects TRBV5-1 to TRBJ1-1, with D tentatively TRBD1 (6 bases). CDR3 length: 17 residues. With 4 bases removed from V and 0 bases from J, the gap between germline ends came to 19 bases. Germline V lookup: CDR1 SGHRS, CDR2 YFSETQ. In DNA, the CDR3 is TGCGCCAGCAGCCTGCGCTATGGGCAGGGGATGAACACTGAAGCTTTCTTT. Translated: CASSLRYGQGMNTEAFF.

Concerning this clonotype: One end of the junction fails to match germline, which may point to a read error. The gene calls are TRBV5-1 and TRBJ1-2; TRBD1 matches at 8 bases. CDR1 is SGHRS, CDR2 YFSETQ, per germline. CDR3 length equals 16 residues. CDR3 coding DNA: TGCGCCGGCAGCGCAAGTCTCGACAGGGGCAACTATGGCTACACCTTC. Its protein product is CAGSASLDRGNYGYTF. Variable domain in full (rest from reference TRBV5-1 and TRBJ1-2): KAGVTQTPRYLIKTRGQQVTLSCSPISGHRSVSWYQQTPGQGLQFLFEYFSETQRNKGNFPGRFSGRQFSNSRSEMNVSTLELGDSALYLCAGSASLDRGNYGYTFGSGTRLTVV.

In its sample, this clonotype was seen many times. J is TRBJ2-5 and V is TRBV2, with unresolved D. V gave up 11 bases and J gave up 5 bases, with 15 bases separating them. Germline-derived CDR1 and CDR2 are SNHLY and FYNNEI. The CDR3 length is 12 residues. CDR3 sequence: CAGNIGKETQYF. The CDR3 DNA reads TGTGCCGGAAACATCGGAAAGGAGACCCAGTACTTC.

This clonotype was detected ten times or more. The chain links TRBV3-1 to TRBJ2-7, with D unresolved. The germline V gene encodes CDR1 LGHDT and CDR2 YNNKEL (reference sequence). V gave up 1 base and J gave up 0 bases, with 7 bases separating them. The CDR3 is 14 amino acids. The DNA of the CDR3 is TGTGCCAGCAGCCAAGTCGGCAGCTCCTACGAGCAGTACTTC. Amino acid sequence: CASSQVGSSYEQYF.

Note on this clonotype: Given a much more abundant clone one base away, this may be a read error. The chain couples TRBV6-5 to TRBJ1-1, with TRBD1 matching 8 bases. The trim removed 5 bases at V and 5 bases at J, leaving 4 bases unmatched. Germline CDR1 and CDR2: MNHEY and SVGAGI. The CDR3 spans 13 residues. CDR3 sequence reads: CASSDRGWTEAFF. The DNA of the CDR3 is TGTGCCAGCAGTGACAGGGGATGGACTGAAGCTTTCTTT.

The chain has TRBV7-9 and TRBJ2-4; TRBD1 aligns across 7 bases. J lost 6 bases, V lost 3 bases, and 14 bases had no gene match. In germline, CDR1 is SEHNR, CDR2 FQNEAQ (reference sequence). There are 17 residues in the CDR3. The CDR3 DNA reads TGTGCCAGCAGCTTCGCTCCCTGGGACAGCCAAAGAAACATTCAGTACTTC. Protein sequence: CASSFAPWDSQRNIQYF. Drawing the rest from reference TRBV7-9 and TRBJ2-4, the complete variable domain is DTGVSQNPRHKITKRGQNVTFRCDPISEHNRLYWYRQTLGQGPEFLTYFQNEAQLEKSRLLSDRFSAERPKGSFSTLEIQRTEQGDSAMYLCASSFAPWDSQRNIQYFGAGTRLSVL.

The genes are TRBV7-9 and TRBJ1-2, with a tentative D call TRBD1 (5 bases). Trimming stripped 0 bases from V and 2 bases from J, with 10 bases between. The length of the CDR3 is 15 residues. Germline CDR1 and CDR2: SEHNR and FQNEAQ (reference sequence). CDR3 in DNA: TGTGCCAGCAGCTTAGCCCAGGGTAGCAACTATGGCTACACCTTC. Its translation is CASSLAQGSNYGYTF.

This clonotype was seen ten or more times. This chain links TRBV4-2 with TRBJ1-2; TRBD1 is a possible D gene (6 bases). Germline V lookup: CDR1 LGHNA, CDR2 YNFKEQ. Trimming removed 2 bases at V and 8 bases at J, with 24 bases between. The CDR3 is made up of 17 amino acids. The CDR3 spells CASSQSQSSGDNRGYTF. CDR3 DNA: TGTGCCAGCAGCCAATCTCAGAGCTCAGGGGACAATCGCGGCTACACCTTC.

This clonotype was counted ten times or more. The V and J genes are TRBV29-1 and TRBJ2-7; D may match TRBD1 or TRBD2 (7 bases each). The CDR3 spans 13 residues. Germline CDR1 and CDR2: SQVTM and ANQGSEA. Trimming took off 4 bases at V and 3 bases at J, with 13 bases between the two ends. The CDR3 nucleotides read TGCAGCGTTGCAGGGGGGGATTTCTACGAGCAGTACTTC. Amino acids: CSVAGGDFYEQYF.

The V gene is TRBV20-1, the J gene TRBJ2-2; 8 nucleotides align to TRBD1. V gave up 6 bases and J gave up 6 bases; unmatched junction bases: 9. The CDR3 totals 14 residues. Germline loops: CDR1 DFQATT, CDR2 SNEGSKA (reference sequence). The CDR3 DNA reads TGCAGTGCCCCGGGACAGGAGACATCCGGGGAGCTGTTTTTT. Residues: CSAPGQETSGELFF.

About this clonotype itself: A much larger clonotype is one base distant, so this may be a read error. This chain links TRBV5-1 with TRBJ2-1, with 9 bases aligning to TRBD1. Germline CDR1 is SGHRS and CDR2 is YFSETQ. The V and J ends lost 4 bases and 2 bases, in that order; junction bases with no gene match: 22. This CDR3 region has 21 residues. The CDR3 DNA reads as TGCGCCAGCAGCAGGGGTTTCGGGACAGGGTCTACCATAAGGACCTACAATGAGCAGTTCTTC. Protein product: CASSRGFGTGSTIRTYNEQFF.

This sequence joins TRBV5-1 and TRBJ2-1, with 7 bases fitting TRBD2. Germline assignment: CDR1 SGHRS and CDR2 YFSETQ. The trim removed 0 bases at V and 5 bases at J, leaving 8 bases unmatched. The CDR3 covers 16 residues. CDR3 amino acids: CASSLGASGKDNEQFF. The CDR3 region has the DNA TGCGCCAGCAGCTTGGGGGCAAGCGGGAAAGACAATGAGCAGTTCTTC.